This entry lists 32 T cell receptor beta chains sequenced from one sample in a study of Tregs in tolerant kidney transplant recipients (dated by TCRdb to between 2017 and 2020). The transplants used related donors along with nonmyeloablative bone marrow transplantation, and in the human trials mixed chimerism was transient. The receptor library was made with the immunoSEQ multiplex PCR assay. TCRdb obtained this table from immuneACCESS and retained in-frame rearrangements with V and J assigned. These tables miss some clones; where compared with another copy, unresolved V genes account for less than half of the shortfall, and the remainder is unexplained. This sample gives 95,000 or so clones in total; 80% to 95% of them show up just once. Roughly 1.7% of the sample goes to the ten largest clones. This specimen consisted of CD4+ T cells from blood (PBMCs), obtained 12 months after the transplant. The receptors were sampled from a human patient who received a combined kidney and bone marrow transplant. The graft donor may be the source of some T cells after a transplant.

The chain carries TRBV4-1 and TRBJ1-5, with D unclear. Per germline, CDR1 MGHRA and CDR2 YSYEKL. Trimming stripped 4 bases from V and 2 bases from J, with 6 bases between. The CDR3 runs to 13 residues. CDR3 in DNA: TGCGCCAGCAGCCCGACTGGCAATCAGCCCCAGCATTTT. As protein: CASSPTGNQPQHF.

The CDR3 loop is CSVAVVGSGRYGANVLTF. In DNA, the CDR3 is TGCAGCGTTGCTGTGGTGGGTAGCGGGAGATATGGGGCCAACGTCCTGACTTTC. The V gene is TRBV29-1, the J gene TRBJ2-6, with 9 bases matching TRBD2. Trimming removed 4 bases from V and 3 bases from J; junction bases left unmatched: 13. CDR3 length: 18 amino acids. Germline assignment: CDR1 SQVTM and CDR2 ANQGSEA.

On this clone: A read error may produce the germline difference seen at one junction end. Other DNA sequences from this sample encode an identical CDR3 as well. The chain employs TRBV7-3 and TRBJ1-6; D is possibly TRBD1 (5 bases). Per germline, CDR1 SGHTA and CDR2 FQGTGA. The CDR3 is made up of 13 amino acids. The CDR3 here is CASSQTDNSPLHF. CDR3 DNA sequence: TGTGCCAGCAGCCAGACAGATAATTCCCCCCTCCACTTT.

V and J are TRBV5-7 and TRBJ1-5, with 9 nucleotides matching TRBD1. TRBV5-7 is given ORF status, its function remaining uncertain. V lost 8 bases and J lost 0; bases outside the gene matches: 6. This CDR3 contains 15 residues. CDR3 protein: CARGDREDSNQPQHF. CDR3 sequence (DNA): TGTGCCAGGGGGGACAGGGAGGATAGCAATCAGCCCCAGCATTTT.

The chain combines TRBV7-2 with TRBJ2-1; D is unclear. The CDR3 has 13 amino acids. Germline values: CDR1 SGHTA, CDR2 FQGNSA. V gave up 1 base and J gave up 5 bases, with 6 bases separating them. The CDR3: CASSLDVNNEQFF. The CDR3 region has the DNA TGTGCCAGCAGCTTAGATGTTAACAATGAGCAGTTCTTC.

The V gene is TRBV7-3, the J gene TRBJ1-5; perhaps TRBD1 as D (5 bases). V shed 0 bases and J shed 6 bases, with 12 bases lying between them. The CDR3 sequence is 15 residues long. Germline V gene data show CDR1 as SGHTA and CDR2 as FQGTGA. CDR3 residues: CASSLTGGQGQPQHF. CDR3 nucleotide sequence: TGTGCCAGCAGCTTAACCGGTGGGCAGGGTCAGCCCCAGCATTTT.

The chain recombines TRBV2 with TRBJ2-7; 7 bases fit TRBD2. The V gene end was trimmed by 5 bases and the J gene end by 0 bases; junction bases not matched to a gene: 4. This CDR3 spans 14 amino acids. Germline CDR1 is SNHLY and CDR2 is FYNNEI. The CDR3, as DNA: TGTGCCAGCAGTACGCGACTAGCCTCCTACGAGCAGTACTTC. Protein: CASSTRLASYEQYF.

DNA of the CDR3: TGTGCCATCAGTGAGTCTGGTGTTGAGGGGAGGTACGAGCAGTACTTC. The encoded protein is CAISESGVEGRYEQYF. J is TRBJ2-7 and V is TRBV10-3; TRBD2 is a possible D gene (6 bases). The CDR3 is 16 amino acids. Trimming took off 0 bases at V and 4 bases at J, with 16 bases between the two ends. The germline gives CDR1 ENHRY, CDR2 SYGVKD.

This rearrangement joins TRBV7-2 to TRBJ2-7, with a tentative D call TRBD2 (5 bases). CDR1 is SGHTA, CDR2 FQGNSA, per germline. The CDR3 is 14 residues long. Trimming pared 5 bases from V and 3 bases from J, leaving 14 bases between. This chain's CDR3 is CASSGRGPHYEQYF. For the CDR3, the DNA is TGTGCCAGCAGCGGTCGCGGGCCCCACTACGAGCAGTACTTC. Full variable domain (remainder filled in from reference TRBV7-2 and TRBJ2-7): GAGVSQSPSNKVTEKGKDVELRCDPISGHTALYWYRQSLGQGLEFLIYFQGNSAPDKSGLPSDRFSAERTGGSVSTLTIQRTQQEDSAVYLCASSGRGPHYEQYFGPGTRLTVT.

This chain uses TRBV6-6 with TRBJ1-2; D is uncertain. The germline V and J ends were trimmed by 7 bases and 5 bases, with 17 bases remaining between them. The CDR3 covers 14 residues. Germline assignment: CDR1 MNHNY and CDR2 SVGAGI (reference sequence). The CDR3 DNA reads TGTGCCAGCAAATCCTCCGGGGAAGGTTATGGCTACACCTTC. It codes for CASKSSGEGYGYTF.

The chain has TRBV5-1 and TRBJ1-1; possibly TRBD1 for D (5 bases). Per the germline V gene, CDR1 is SGHRS and CDR2 is YFSETQ. There are 14 residues in the CDR3. V was shortened by 0 bases and J by 1 base, with 7 bases between the two germline ends. CDR3 loop: CASSLVGENTEAFF. The CDR3 nucleotides read TGCGCCAGCAGCTTGGTAGGGGAGAACACTGAAGCTTTCTTT.

This clone was counted a single time. The chain recombines TRBV7-2 with TRBJ2-7; TRBD1 agrees at 7 bases. The germline gives CDR1 SGHTA, CDR2 FQGNSA. The CDR3 contains 14 residues. J was trimmed by 2 bases and V by 2 bases; bases with no gene match: 3. The CDR3 loop is CASSLRQGAYEQYF. The CDR3 DNA reads TGTGCCAGCAGCTTAAGGCAGGGGGCCTACGAGCAGTACTTC. Looking up the rest from reference TRBV7-2 and TRBJ2-7 gives the full variable domain: GAGVSQSPSNKVTEKGKDVELRCDPISGHTALYWYRQSLGQGLEFLIYFQGNSAPDKSGLPSDRFSAERTGGSVSTLTIQRTQQEDSAVYLCASSLRQGAYEQYFGPGTRLTVT.

The chain is built from TRBV30 and TRBJ1-1, with D perhaps TRBD1 (6 bases). The CDR3 is 14 residues long. The germline CDR1 and CDR2 sequences are GTSNPN and SVGIG (reference sequence). Trimming shortened V by 2 bases and J by 1 base, and 11 bases separated the two germline ends. The CDR3 nucleotides are TGTGCCTGGAGTCGGGGACATGGGAACACTGAAGCTTTCTTT. Translated, it gives CAWSRGHGNTEAFF.

The chain recombines TRBV5-1 with TRBJ2-5; 7 bases match TRBD2. The CDR3 is 13 amino acids. In germline, CDR1 is SGHRS, CDR2 YFSETQ. V was clipped by 2 bases and J by 3 bases; unmatched bases: 1. The CDR3 loop is CASSFAGEETQYF. The CDR3, as DNA: TGCGCCAGCAGCTTCGCGGGGGAAGAGACCCAGTACTTC.

V is TRBV19 and J is TRBJ2-5, with 11 bases lining up with TRBD2. CDR3 length: 16 residues. Germline-derived CDR1 and CDR2 are LNHDA and SQIVND (reference sequence). V shed 1 base, J shed 4 bases, and the junction held 5 bases outside the gene matches. Here the CDR3 reads CASSIVIAGGSETQYF. CDR3 coding DNA: TGTGCCAGTAGTATAGTAATAGCGGGGGGGTCAGAGACCCAGTACTTC. The full variable domain, completed using reference TRBV19 and TRBJ2-5, is DGGITQSPKYLFRKEGQNVTLSCEQNLNHDAMYWYRQDPGQGLRLIYYSQIVNDFQKGDIAEGYSVSREKKESFPLTVTSAQKNPTAFYLCASSIVIAGGSETQYFGPGTRLLVL.

The chain carries TRBV11-2 and TRBJ2-2; D not resolved. The CDR3 consists of 16 residues. CDR1 and CDR2 (germline): SGHAT, FQNNGV. V lost 2 bases to trimming and J lost 1 base, with 11 bases between them. This chain's CDR3 is CASSLNTVRNTGELFF. CDR3 nucleotide sequence: TGTGCCAGCAGCTTAAACACAGTGAGGAACACCGGGGAGCTGTTTTTT.

V and J are TRBV6-5 and TRBJ1-1, with D tentatively TRBD1 (5 bases). The CDR3 runs to 13 residues. Trimming left V 6 bases short and J 4 bases short, with 12 bases between. Per germline, CDR1 MNHEY and CDR2 SVGAGI. The CDR3 protein is CASSLRGGTEAFF. The CDR3 bases are TGTGCCAGCAGCCTGCGGGGCGGCACTGAAGCTTTCTTT.

V gene TRBV5-1 combines with J gene TRBJ1-4, with a possible D match to TRBD1 (5 bases). The CDR3 covers 15 residues. Germline CDR1 SGHRS, CDR2 YFSETQ. Trimming took 4 bases from V and 8 from J, leaving 18 bases between them. CDR3 sequence reads: CASSGTGTREEKLFF. In DNA form, the CDR3 reads TGCGCCAGCAGCGGAACCGGGACCCGGGAGGAAAAACTGTTTTTT.

The V gene is TRBV7-9, the J gene TRBJ2-7; D remains unclear. CDR1 SEHNR and CDR2 FQNEAQ come from the germline V gene (reference sequence). V gave up 10 bases and J gave up 3 bases, with 13 bases separating them. This CDR3 region has 12 residues. The chain's CDR3 is CATQADHYEQYF. The CDR3 nucleotides read TGTGCCACTCAGGCCGACCACTACGAGCAGTACTTC.

V is TRBV7-2 and J is TRBJ1-3, with D maybe TRBD1 (5 bases). Germline CDR1 SGHTA, CDR2 FQGNSA. Trimming stripped 2 bases from V and 2 bases from J, with 16 bases between. The CDR3 has 17 residues. The CDR3, as DNA: TGTGCCAGCAGCTTATTAGGTTGGGGCAGCCCTGGAAACACCATATATTTT. Residues: CASSLLGWGSPGNTIYF.

The chain couples TRBV5-1 to TRBJ2-3; 9 bases line up with TRBD2. This CDR3 has 16 amino acids. Germline values: CDR1 SGHRS, CDR2 YFSETQ. V gave up 0 bases and J gave up 1 base; unmatched junction bases: 3. The CDR3 reads CASSLGLADRTDTQYF. The CDR3 DNA follows: TGCGCCAGCAGCTTGGGACTAGCGGATCGCACAGATACGCAGTATTTT.

The chain carries TRBV18 and TRBJ2-6; D is possibly TRBD2 (5 bases). CDR1 and CDR2 from the germline V gene are KGHSH and LQKENI. This CDR3 region has 17 residues. Trimming took 1 base from V and 3 from J, leaving 13 bases between them. DNA for the CDR3: TGTGCCAGCTCACCACGATCCGGGAAAAATGGGGCCAACGTCCTGACTTTC. Its translation is CASSPRSGKNGANVLTF.

This chain joins TRBV15 and TRBJ2-3, with 10 bases fitting TRBD2. The junction had 5 bases not matched to a gene; V was cut back by 0 bases and J by 2 bases. The CDR3 has 17 amino acids. The germline V gene encodes CDR1 LNHNV and CDR2 YYDKDF (reference sequence). Here the CDR3 DNA reads TGTGCCACCAGCAGAGATAGACTAGCGGGCATCACAGATACGCAGTATTTT. Encoded protein: CATSRDRLAGITDTQYF.

The rearrangement uses TRBV7-2 and TRBJ1-3, with a tentative D call TRBD1 (6 bases). Germline CDR1 reads SGHTA; CDR2 reads FQGNSA. Trimming shortened V by 5 bases and J by 0 bases, and 17 bases separated the two germline ends. CDR3 size: 17 residues. CDR3: CASSHAGALGSGNTIYF. In DNA form, the CDR3 reads TGTGCCAGCAGCCACGCGGGGGCCCTTGGCTCTGGAAACACCATATATTTT.

This chain links TRBV4-1 with TRBJ2-4, with TRBD1 matching over 7 bases. Germline V CDR1 and CDR2: MGHRA, YSYEKL. Trimming at V came to 0 bases and at J to 2 bases, leaving 7 bases not matched to a gene. CDR3 length: 17 amino acids. The CDR3 coding sequence is TGCGCCAGCAGCCAAGATGATAGGGGGCTTCCCAAAAACATTCAGTACTTC. This encodes CASSQDDRGLPKNIQYF.

The chain joins TRBV19 to TRBJ1-2, with 8 positions matching TRBD1. Germline values: CDR1 LNHDA, CDR2 SQIVND (reference sequence). V gave up 3 bases and J gave up 4 bases; unmatched junction bases: 4. The CDR3 runs to 14 residues. The CDR3 nucleotides read TGTGCCAGTAGTATCCATCAGGGGGCCTATGGCTACACCTTC. It yields the protein CASSIHQGAYGYTF.

This chain joins TRBV6-6 and TRBJ2-7; perhaps TRBD2 as D (7 bases). Germline CDR1 MNHNY, CDR2 SVGAGI (reference sequence). Trimming pared 6 bases from V and 4 bases from J, leaving 19 bases between. The CDR3 sequence is 15 residues long. The chain's CDR3 is CASRPNLGGRYEQYF. The CDR3 DNA is TGTGCCAGCAGACCCAATCTGGGGGGGCGGTACGAGCAGTACTTC.

The chain recombines TRBV7-2 with TRBJ2-1; the D gene is possibly TRBD2 (6 bases). Per germline, CDR1 SGHTA and CDR2 FQGNSA. V was trimmed by 4 bases and J by 0 bases, leaving 13 bases between them. The CDR3 is 16 residues long. CDR3 residues: CASSSLAVSSYNEQFF. CDR3 DNA sequence: TGTGCCAGCAGCTCCTTAGCGGTCAGCTCCTACAATGAGCAGTTCTTC.

The rearrangement uses TRBV27 and TRBJ1-5; D is possibly TRBD1 (6 bases). The length of the CDR3 is 15 residues. Germline-derived CDR1 and CDR2 are MNHEY and SMNVEV (reference sequence). Trimming shortened V by 1 base and J by 6 bases, and 13 bases separated the two germline ends. CDR3: CASSLLGAAGQPQHF. The CDR3 nucleotides read TGTGCCAGCAGTTTATTGGGGGCGGCGGGTCAGCCCCAGCATTTT.

V usage is TRBV10-3 and J usage is TRBJ1-1, with D possibly TRBD1 on 6 matching bases. Germline V gene data show CDR1 as ENHRY and CDR2 as SYGVKD. With 2 bases removed from V and 0 bases from J, the gap between germline ends came to 7 bases. The CDR3 is 14 residues long. The DNA for the CDR3 is TGTGCCATCAGTGAGGGACAGCTGAACACTGAAGCTTTCTTT. This translates into CAISEGQLNTEAFF.

V gene TRBV7-3 combines with J gene TRBJ2-3, with 10 bases fitting TRBD1. Trimming took 4 bases from V and 5 from J; bases not matched to a gene: 9. This CDR3 has 16 residues. Germline-derived CDR1 and CDR2 are SGHTA and FQGTGA. CDR3 nucleotide sequence: TGTGCCAGCAGCTCCAGGGACAGGGGTTCGGGAGATACGCAGTATTTT. This translates into CASSSRDRGSGDTQYF.

The chain is built from TRBV6-1 and TRBJ2-3; D possibly corresponds to TRBD2 (6 bases). Trimming removed 2 bases from V and 7 bases from J, with 16 bases in between. Germline V gene data show CDR1 as MNHNS and CDR2 as SASEGT. The CDR3 has 15 residues. The CDR3 DNA is TGTGCCAGCAGTGAATCAGTGCCCGGAGGGTATACGCAGTATTTT. This translates into CASSESVPGGYTQYF.